The 14 T cell receptor beta chains in this list originate from one sample, sequenced in a study of cytomegalovirus exposure and HLA in healthy donors (dated by TCRdb to about 2017). The library was made by the immunoSEQ multiplex PCR assay. For the multiplex PCR, a mixture combining 60 forward primers for TCR Vbeta segments and 13 reverse primers for TCR Jbeta segments was used. TCRdb took over this immuneACCESS table, retaining in-frame rearrangements with V and J assigned. Such tables are incomplete; in checked studies, under half of the missing clones stem from an unresolved V gene, and the remainder is unexplained. A total of 120,000 to 150,000 clones appear in this sample, 88% of them only once. The top ten clonotypes cover around 0.51% of the sample. Sequenced: PBMCs. Receptors originate from a middle-aged woman in good health and CMV-seronegative.

This rearrangement joins TRBV10-3 to TRBJ2-3; 8 bases align to TRBD2. The CDR3 has 14 amino acids. CDR1 ENHRY and CDR2 SYGVKD come from the germline V gene. V shed 10 bases, J shed 3 bases, and the junction held 9 bases outside the gene matches. CDR3 bases: TGTGCCACCTTAGCGGGATCGGGGACAGATACGCAGTATTTT. It is translated as CATLAGSGTDTQYF.

The V gene is TRBV7-2, the J gene TRBJ1-6, with D hard to call. The CDR3 is made up of 12 amino acids. The V gene lost 4 bases and the J gene lost 5 bases, with 3 bases spanning the gap. In germline, CDR1 is SGHTA, CDR2 FQGNSA. CDR3 sequence (DNA): TGTGCCAGCAGCTCAAATAATTCACCCCTCCACTTT. This encodes CASSSNNSPLHF.

The chain couples TRBV28 to TRBJ2-7; 9 bases are shared with TRBD1. With 4 bases clipped from V and 2 bases from J, the junction kept 6 bases outside the gene matches. Looked up from germline, CDR1 is MDHEN and CDR2 is SYDVKM. The CDR3 is 15 residues long. The CDR3 protein is CASSSGTGSPYEQYF. CDR3 coding DNA: TGTGCCAGCAGTTCAGGGACAGGGTCACCCTACGAGCAGTACTTC.

The DNA for the CDR3 is TGTGCCGGGCAAATAGCGGGAGTGAGGAATGAGCAGTTCTTC. This encodes CAGQIAGVRNEQFF. The chain combines TRBV30 with TRBJ2-1; TRBD2 matches 9 bases. Germline trimming cut 8 bases from V and 7 bases from J; bases unmatched to any gene: 12. Germline V CDR1 and CDR2: GTSNPN, SVGIG (reference sequence). The CDR3 is 14 residues long.

This clone was detected only once. The rearrangement uses TRBV19 and TRBJ2-5; D might be TRBD2 (6 bases). The length of the CDR3 is 14 residues. Germline CDR1 reads LNHDA; CDR2 reads SQIVND (reference sequence). The V gene lost 5 bases and the J gene lost 5 bases, with 15 bases spanning the gap. The chain's CDR3 is CASSWGDLAETQYF. The CDR3 nucleotides read TGTGCCAGTAGTTGGGGGGACTTGGCTGAGACCCAGTACTTC. Combining the CDR3 with reference TRBV19 and TRBJ2-5 gives the whole variable domain DGGITQSPKYLFRKEGQNVTLSCEQNLNHDAMYWYRQDPGQGLRLIYYSQIVNDFQKGDIAEGYSVSREKKESFPLTVTSAQKNPTAFYLCASSWGDLAETQYFGPGTRLLVL.

This clone has only one observation. At one end, the junction sequence differs from germline, possibly due to a read error. The chain combines TRBV7-9 with TRBJ1-1; weak D call: TRBD1 (6 bases). The CDR3 extends over 14 amino acids. The V gene's germline CDR1 is SEHNR and CDR2 FQNEAQ (reference sequence). The CDR3 is CSSSLGGRDTEAFF. CDR3 DNA sequence: TGTTCCAGCAGCTTAGGGGGGAGGGACACTGAAGCTTTCTTT.

This chain joins TRBV5-1 and TRBJ2-3; possible D gene TRBD2, 6 bases. Trimming took off 4 bases at V and 0 bases at J, with 12 bases between the two ends. The CDR3 sequence is 15 residues long. CDR1 SGHRS and CDR2 YFSETQ come from the germline V gene. This CDR3 reads CASSPGLASTDTQYF. Written as DNA, the CDR3 is TGCGCCAGCAGCCCGGGACTGGCTAGCACAGATACGCAGTATTTT.

V is TRBV30 and J is TRBJ2-7; 9 bases match TRBD1. Per the germline V gene, CDR1 is GTSNPN and CDR2 is SVGIG (reference sequence). J lost 1 base, V lost 4 bases, and 5 bases had no gene match. The CDR3 spans 14 residues. The chain's CDR3 is CAWTPTGGSYEQYF. For the CDR3, the DNA is TGTGCCTGGACTCCGACAGGGGGGTCCTACGAGCAGTACTTC.

The rearrangement links TRBV6-1 to TRBJ2-1, with 11 positions matching TRBD2. CDR1 MNHNS and CDR2 SASEGT come from the germline V gene. J gave up 2 bases and V 0 bases, and 0 bases lay outside the gene matches. This CDR3 comprises 16 residues. The CDR3 here is CASSEAGLAAYNEQFF. Here the CDR3 DNA reads TGTGCCAGCAGTGAAGCGGGACTAGCGGCCTACAATGAGCAGTTCTTC.

This chain uses TRBV30 with TRBJ1-5; 7 nucleotides match TRBD1. Trimming removed 3 bases from V and 2 bases from J; junction bases left unmatched: 1. This CDR3 is 13 amino acids long. Germline assignment: CDR1 GTSNPN and CDR2 SVGIG (reference sequence). The CDR3 sequence is CAWRGTGNQPQHF. The CDR3 nucleotides read TGTGCCTGGAGGGGGACAGGCAATCAGCCCCAGCATTTT.

CDR3 sequence: CASSEQSTSTIYF. CDR3 DNA sequence: TGTGCCAGCAGTGAACAGTCGACCTCCACCATATATTTT. The chain has TRBV6-5 and TRBJ1-3; D ambiguous. V lost 5 bases and J lost 9, with 14 bases in between. There are 13 residues in the CDR3. The germline gives CDR1 MNHEY, CDR2 SVGAGI.

The chain recombines TRBV7-9 with TRBJ1-5; TRBD1 aligns across 7 bases. Germline V CDR1 and CDR2: SEHNR, FQNEAQ (reference sequence). Trimming at V came to 4 bases and at J to 3 bases, leaving 3 bases not matched to a gene. CDR3 length: 14 amino acids. As DNA, the CDR3 is TGTGCCAGCAGCTCAGGGACAGTCAATCAGCCCCAGCATTTT. It specifies CASSSGTVNQPQHF. Together with reference TRBV7-9 and TRBJ1-5, the CDR3 gives the full variable domain: DTGVSQNPRHKITKRGQNVTFRCDPISEHNRLYWYRQTLGQGPEFLTYFQNEAQLEKSRLLSDRFSAERPKGSFSTLEIQRTEQGDSAMYLCASSSGTVNQPQHFGDGTRLSIL.

The sample holds a few counts of this clone. V usage is TRBV7-9 and J usage is TRBJ2-7, with 11 bases fitting TRBD2. After removal of 4 bases from V and 6 bases from J, the junction contained 2 bases not matched to a gene. Germline V gene data show CDR1 as SEHNR and CDR2 as FQNEAQ (reference sequence). The CDR3 totals 13 residues. CDR3 sequence reads: CASSYGTSGEQYF. Here the CDR3 DNA reads TGTGCCAGCAGCTACGGGACTAGCGGCGAGCAGTACTTC.

V usage is TRBV29-1 and J usage is TRBJ1-4, with a possible D match to TRBD1 (6 bases). The length of the CDR3 is 14 residues. Per the germline V gene, CDR1 is SQVTM and CDR2 is ANQGSEA. The V end was cut by 6 bases, the J end by 0 bases, with 11 bases between. The CDR3 region is CSVADRTTNEKLFF. Written as DNA, the CDR3 is TGCAGCGTGGCTGACAGGACAACTAATGAAAAACTGTTTTTT.